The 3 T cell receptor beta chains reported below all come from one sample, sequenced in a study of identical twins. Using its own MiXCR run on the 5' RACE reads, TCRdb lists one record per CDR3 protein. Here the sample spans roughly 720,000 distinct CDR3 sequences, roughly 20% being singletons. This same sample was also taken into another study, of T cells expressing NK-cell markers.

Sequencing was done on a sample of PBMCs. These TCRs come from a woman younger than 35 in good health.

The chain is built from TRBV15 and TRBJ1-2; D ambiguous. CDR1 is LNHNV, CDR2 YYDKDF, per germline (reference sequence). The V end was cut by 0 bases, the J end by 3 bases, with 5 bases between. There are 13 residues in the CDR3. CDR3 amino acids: CATSRDGDYGYTF. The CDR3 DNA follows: TGTGCCACCAGCAGAGACGGTGACTATGGCTACACCTTC.

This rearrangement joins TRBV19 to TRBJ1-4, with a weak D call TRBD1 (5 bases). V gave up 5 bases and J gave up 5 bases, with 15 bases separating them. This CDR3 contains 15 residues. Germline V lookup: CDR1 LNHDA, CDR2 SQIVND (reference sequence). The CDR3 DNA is TGTGCCAGTAGTCCGATCGTGGGGGGGAATGAAAAACTGTTTTTT. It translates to CASSPIVGGNEKLFF.

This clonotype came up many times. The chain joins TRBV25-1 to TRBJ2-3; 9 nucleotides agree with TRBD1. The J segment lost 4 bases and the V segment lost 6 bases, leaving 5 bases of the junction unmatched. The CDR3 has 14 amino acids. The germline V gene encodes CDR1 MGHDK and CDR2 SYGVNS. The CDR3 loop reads CASRTGGSADTQYF. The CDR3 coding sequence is TGTGCCAGCAGAACAGGGGGCTCGGCAGATACGCAGTATTTT.